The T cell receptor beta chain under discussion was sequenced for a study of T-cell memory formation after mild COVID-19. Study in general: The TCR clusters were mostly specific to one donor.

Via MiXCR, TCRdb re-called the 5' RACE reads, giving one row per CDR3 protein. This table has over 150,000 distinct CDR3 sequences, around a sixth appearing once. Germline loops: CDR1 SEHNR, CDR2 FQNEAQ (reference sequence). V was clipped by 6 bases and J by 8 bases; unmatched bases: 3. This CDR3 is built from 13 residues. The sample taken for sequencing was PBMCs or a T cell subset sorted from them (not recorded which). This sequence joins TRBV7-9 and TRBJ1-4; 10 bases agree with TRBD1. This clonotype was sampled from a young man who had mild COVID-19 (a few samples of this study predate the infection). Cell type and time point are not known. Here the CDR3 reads CASRGTGVEKLFF. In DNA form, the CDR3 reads TGTGCCAGCAGAGGGACAGGGGTGGAAAAACTGTTTTTT. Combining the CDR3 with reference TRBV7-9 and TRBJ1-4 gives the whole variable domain DTGVSQNPRHKITKRGQNVTFRCDPISEHNRLYWYRQTLGQGPEFLTYFQNEAQLEKSRLLSDRFSAERPKGSFSTLEIQRTEQGDSAMYLCASRGTGVEKLFFGSGTQLSVL.